This TCR beta chain emerged from a study of lymphopenia after photon versus proton radiotherapy. Concerning this clone itself: Its antigen is currently unknown.

TCRdb keeps only in-frame clones here, not all; method: immunoSEQ multiplex PCR. There are about 26,000 clones in the sample; less than 90% occur only once, and under 4.5% lies in the top ten. Findings and caveats of the study: After lymphocyte nadir, photon-treated repertoires showed oligoclonal expansion, especially CD8+ Temra.

V was pared by 4 bases and J by 4 bases, with 20 bases between. Germline assignment: CDR1 MNHNS and CDR2 SASEGT. This CDR3 region has 16 residues. V usage is TRBV6-1 and J usage is TRBJ2-7; D is perhaps TRBD1 (6 bases). The sample here was peripheral blood, taken from a patient treated with photon-based radiotherapy. This TCR derives from a woman between 45 and 65 years old with pancreatic cancer. The CDR3 spells CASSGLAGADRYEQYF. Here the CDR3 DNA reads TGTGCCAGCAGTGGTCTGGCAGGGGCCGATAGATACGAGCAGTACTTC.